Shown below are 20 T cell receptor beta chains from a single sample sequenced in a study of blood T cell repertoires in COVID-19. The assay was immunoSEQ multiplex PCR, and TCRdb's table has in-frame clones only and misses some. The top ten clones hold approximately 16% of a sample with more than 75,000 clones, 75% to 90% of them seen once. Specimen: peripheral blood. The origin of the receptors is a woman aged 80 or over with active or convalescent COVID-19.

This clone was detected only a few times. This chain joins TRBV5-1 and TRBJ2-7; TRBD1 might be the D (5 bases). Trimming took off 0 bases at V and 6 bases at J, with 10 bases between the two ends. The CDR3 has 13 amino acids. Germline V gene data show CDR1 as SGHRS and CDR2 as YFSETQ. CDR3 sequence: CASSLAPDTEQYF. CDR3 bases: TGCGCCAGCAGCTTGGCCCCGGACACCGAGCAGTACTTC.

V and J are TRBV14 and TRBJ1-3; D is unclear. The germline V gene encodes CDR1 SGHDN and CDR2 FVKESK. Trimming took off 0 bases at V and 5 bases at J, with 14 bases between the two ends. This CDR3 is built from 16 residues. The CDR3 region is CASSQDTDMGRNTIYF. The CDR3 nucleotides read TGTGCCAGCAGCCAAGATACCGACATGGGCAGAAACACCATATATTTT.

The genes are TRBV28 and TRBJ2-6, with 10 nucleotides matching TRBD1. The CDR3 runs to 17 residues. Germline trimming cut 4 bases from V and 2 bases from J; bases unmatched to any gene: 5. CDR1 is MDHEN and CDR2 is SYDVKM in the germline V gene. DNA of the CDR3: TGTGCCAGCAGTTCCGGGACAGGGGCCCCTGGGGCCAACGTCCTGACTTTC. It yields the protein CASSSGTGAPGANVLTF.

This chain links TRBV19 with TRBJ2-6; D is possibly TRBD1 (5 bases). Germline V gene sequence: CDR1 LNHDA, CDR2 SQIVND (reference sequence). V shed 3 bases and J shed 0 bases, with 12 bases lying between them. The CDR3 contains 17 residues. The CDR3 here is CASSISAGNSGANVLTF. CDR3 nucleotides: TGTGCCAGTAGTATTTCGGCAGGGAACTCTGGGGCCAACGTCCTGACTTTC.

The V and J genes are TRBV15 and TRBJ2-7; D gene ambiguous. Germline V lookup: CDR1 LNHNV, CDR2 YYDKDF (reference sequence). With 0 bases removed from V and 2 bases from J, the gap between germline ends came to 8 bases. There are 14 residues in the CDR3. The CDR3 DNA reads TGTGCCACCAGCAGAGATCTGCAGGCCTACGAGCAGTACTTC. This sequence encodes CATSRDLQAYEQYF.

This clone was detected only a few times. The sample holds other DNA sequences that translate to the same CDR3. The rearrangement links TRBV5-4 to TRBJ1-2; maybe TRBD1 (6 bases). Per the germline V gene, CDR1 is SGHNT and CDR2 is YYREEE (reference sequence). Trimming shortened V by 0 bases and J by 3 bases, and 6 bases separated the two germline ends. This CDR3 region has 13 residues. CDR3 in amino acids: CASSLDRDYGYTF. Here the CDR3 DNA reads TGTGCCAGCAGCTTGGACAGGGACTATGGCTACACCTTC.

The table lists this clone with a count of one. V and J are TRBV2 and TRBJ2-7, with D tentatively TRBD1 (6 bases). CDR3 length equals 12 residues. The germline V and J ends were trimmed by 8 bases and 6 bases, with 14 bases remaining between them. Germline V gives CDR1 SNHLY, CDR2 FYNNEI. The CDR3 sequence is CASSGTLAEQYF. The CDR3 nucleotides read TGTGCCAGCTCCGGGACACTTGCCGAGCAGTACTTC.

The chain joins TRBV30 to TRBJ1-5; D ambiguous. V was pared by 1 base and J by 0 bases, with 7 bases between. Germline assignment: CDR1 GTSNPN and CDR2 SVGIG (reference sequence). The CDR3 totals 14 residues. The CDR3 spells CAWSERDSNQPQHF. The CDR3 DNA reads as TGTGCCTGGAGTGAGAGGGATAGCAATCAGCCCCAGCATTTT.

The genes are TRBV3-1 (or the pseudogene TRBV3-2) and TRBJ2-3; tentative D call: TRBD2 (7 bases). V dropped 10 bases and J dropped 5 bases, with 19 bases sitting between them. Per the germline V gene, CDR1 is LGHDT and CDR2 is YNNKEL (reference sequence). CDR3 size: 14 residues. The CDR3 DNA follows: TGTGCCACCAAACCCGGGGGGCGGGGAGATACGCAGTATTTT. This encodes CATKPGGRGDTQYF.

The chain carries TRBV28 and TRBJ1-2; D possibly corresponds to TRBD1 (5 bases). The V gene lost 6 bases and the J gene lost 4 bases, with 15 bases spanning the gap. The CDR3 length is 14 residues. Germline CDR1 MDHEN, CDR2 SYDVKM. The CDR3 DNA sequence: TGTGCCAGCAGGGTCATGGGGGGATCCTATGGCTACACCTTC. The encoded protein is CASRVMGGSYGYTF.

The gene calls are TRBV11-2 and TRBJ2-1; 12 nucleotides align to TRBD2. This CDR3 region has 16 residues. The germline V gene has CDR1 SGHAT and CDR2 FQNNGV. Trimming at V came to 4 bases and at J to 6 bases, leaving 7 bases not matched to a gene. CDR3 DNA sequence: TGTGCCAGCAGCTCTTTTACTAGCGGGAGGTTCAATGAGCAGTTCTTC. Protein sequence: CASSSFTSGRFNEQFF.

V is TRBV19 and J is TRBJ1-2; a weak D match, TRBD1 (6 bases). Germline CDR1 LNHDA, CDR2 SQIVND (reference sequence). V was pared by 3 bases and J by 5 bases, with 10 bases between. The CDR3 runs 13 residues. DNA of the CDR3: TGTGCCAGTAGTATGGACAGCAGGTATGGCTACACCTTC. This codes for CASSMDSRYGYTF.

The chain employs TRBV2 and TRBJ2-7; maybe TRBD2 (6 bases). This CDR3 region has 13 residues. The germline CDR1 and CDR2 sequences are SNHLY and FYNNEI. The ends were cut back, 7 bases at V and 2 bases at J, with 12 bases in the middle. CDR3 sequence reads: CASTRGYAYEQYF. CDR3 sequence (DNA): TGTGCCAGCACGCGGGGATACGCCTACGAGCAGTACTTC.

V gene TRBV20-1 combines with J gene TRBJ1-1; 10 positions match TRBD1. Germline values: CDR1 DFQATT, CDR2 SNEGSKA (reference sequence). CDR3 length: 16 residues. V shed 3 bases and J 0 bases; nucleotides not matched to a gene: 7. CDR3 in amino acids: CSASSGQGFMNTEAFF. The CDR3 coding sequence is TGCAGTGCTAGTTCGGGACAGGGGTTTATGAACACTGAAGCTTTCTTT.

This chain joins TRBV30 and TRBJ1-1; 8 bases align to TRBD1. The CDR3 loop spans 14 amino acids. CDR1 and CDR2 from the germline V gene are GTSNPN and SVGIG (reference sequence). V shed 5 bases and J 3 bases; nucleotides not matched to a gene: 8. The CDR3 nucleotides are TGTGCCTGGGGAACCGGACAGGGATACACTGAAGCTTTCTTT. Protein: CAWGTGQGYTEAFF.

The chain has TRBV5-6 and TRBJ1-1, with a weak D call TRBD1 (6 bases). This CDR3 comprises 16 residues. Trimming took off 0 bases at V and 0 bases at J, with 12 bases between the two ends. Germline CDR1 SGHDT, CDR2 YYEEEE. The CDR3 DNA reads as TGTGCCAGCAGCTTGGAAGCAGGGGACGTGAACACTGAAGCTTTCTTT. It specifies CASSLEAGDVNTEAFF.

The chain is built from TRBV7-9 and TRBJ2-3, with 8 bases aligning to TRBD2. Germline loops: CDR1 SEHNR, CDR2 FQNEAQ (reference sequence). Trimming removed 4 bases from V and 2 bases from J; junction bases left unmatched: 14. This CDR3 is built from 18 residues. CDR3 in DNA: TGTGCCAGCAGCTCCGGGAGTAGGGTAGCGGGGACCACAGATACGCAGTATTTT. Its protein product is CASSSGSRVAGTTDTQYF.

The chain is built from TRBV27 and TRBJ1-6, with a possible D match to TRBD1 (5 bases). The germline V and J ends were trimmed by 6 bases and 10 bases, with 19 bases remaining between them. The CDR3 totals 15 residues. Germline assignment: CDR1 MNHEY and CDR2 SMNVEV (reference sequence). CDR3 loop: CASSATVQGRSPLHF. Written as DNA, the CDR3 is TGTGCCAGCAGCGCAACGGTCCAGGGCCGGTCACCCCTCCACTTT.

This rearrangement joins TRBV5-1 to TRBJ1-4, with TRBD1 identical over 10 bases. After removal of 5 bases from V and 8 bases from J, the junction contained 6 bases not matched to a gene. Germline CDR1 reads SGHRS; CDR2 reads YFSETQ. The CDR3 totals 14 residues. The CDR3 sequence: CASRDDRGLEKLFF. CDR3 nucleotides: TGCGCCAGCAGAGATGACAGGGGGCTCGAAAAACTGTTTTTT.

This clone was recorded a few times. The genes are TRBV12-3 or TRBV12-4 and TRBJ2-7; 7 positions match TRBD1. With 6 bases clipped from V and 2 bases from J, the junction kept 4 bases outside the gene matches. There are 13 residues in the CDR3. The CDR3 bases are TGTGCCAGCAGCCGGGACAGAGCCTACGAGCAGTACTTC. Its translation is CASSRDRAYEQYF.